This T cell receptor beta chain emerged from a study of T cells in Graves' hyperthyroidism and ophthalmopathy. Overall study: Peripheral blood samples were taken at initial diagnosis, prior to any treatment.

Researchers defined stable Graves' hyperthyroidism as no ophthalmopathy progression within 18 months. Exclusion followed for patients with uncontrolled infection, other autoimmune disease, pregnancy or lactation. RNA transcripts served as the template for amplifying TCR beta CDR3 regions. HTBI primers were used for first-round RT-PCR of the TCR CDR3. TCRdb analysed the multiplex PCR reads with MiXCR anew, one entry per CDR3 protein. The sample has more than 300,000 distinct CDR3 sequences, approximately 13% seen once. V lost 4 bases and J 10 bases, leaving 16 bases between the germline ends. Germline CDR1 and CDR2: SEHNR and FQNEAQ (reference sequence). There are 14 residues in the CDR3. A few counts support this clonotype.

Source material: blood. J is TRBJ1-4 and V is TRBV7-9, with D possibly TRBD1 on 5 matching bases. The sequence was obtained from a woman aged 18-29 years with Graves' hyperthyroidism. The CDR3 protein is CASSSSRDEGKLFF. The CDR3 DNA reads TGTGCCAGCAGCTCGTCCCGGGACGAGGGAAAACTGTTTTTT.